This is a list of T cell receptor beta chains from one sample in a study of cytomegalovirus exposure and HLA in healthy donors. Assay used: immunoSEQ multiplex PCR; TCRdb lists only in-frame clones, some missing. Its table lists about 74,000 clones. The sequenced sample consisted of PBMCs. These receptors came from a female donor in good health and CMV-seropositive. Both conserved end residues are part of each CDR3. Fields, in order: V gene, J gene, CDR3 protein.

>TRBV6-6|TRBJ2-1
CASRLENEQFF
>TRBV6-5|TRBJ2-7
CAIKTGVSSYEQYF
>TRBV9|TRBJ2-2
CASSVEPYDGELFF
>TRBV5-1|TRBJ2-1
CASSPRTSGNEQFF
>TRBV4-3|TRBJ2-5
CASSQGTASGRVGETQYF
>TRBV7-9|TRBJ2-3
CASSFGDSPTDTQYF
>TRBV7-2|TRBJ2-3
CASSRYTDTQYF
>TRBV6-1|TRBJ1-4
CASSETLQGTSRTNEKLFF
>TRBV29-1|TRBJ2-3
CSVGQLSTDTQYF
>TRBV30|TRBJ1-1
CAWSVPPRNTEAFF
>TRBV28|TRBJ2-7
CASSTGGGTYEQYF
>TRBV30|TRBJ1-1
CAWRLGTGLTEAFF
>TRBV6-1|TRBJ2-7
CASGGLAVPSYEQYF
>TRBV6-6|TRBJ1-5
CASSYGGEPQHF
>TRBV4-1|TRBJ1-1
CASSSSGTGKTEAFF
>TRBV7-2|TRBJ1-2
CASSSAGGATGGYGYTF
>TRBV15|TRBJ1-6
CATRGGGNRSPLHF
>TRBV18|TRBJ2-1
CASSPPGLAGFGEQFF
>TRBV7-9|TRBJ2-2
CASSLGAGENTGELFF
>TRBV18|TRBJ2-2
CASSPLSGRALTGELFF
>TRBV6-5|TRBJ1-5
CASSFGGVYNQPQHF
>TRBV18|TRBJ1-1
CASSPGTGLEAFF
>TRBV15|TRBJ2-1
CATSSSGRALNEQFF
>TRBV5-1|TRBJ2-4
CASSYYSDRGVDIQYF
>TRBV5-6|TRBJ1-2
CASSSGQNYGYTF
>TRBV7-8|TRBJ2-3
CAQSFSETEPEDTDTQYF
>TRBV14|TRBJ2-7
CASSQDVGQSYEQYF
>TRBV28|TRBJ2-2
CASRSSGSGTGELFF
>TRBV6-7|TRBJ2-2
CASSYRGTSCPGELFF
>TRBV30|TRBJ2-5
CAWSVLLAGGGTQYF
>TRBV6-6|TRBJ1-2
CASSYAGRQGYGYTF
>TRBV6-5|TRBJ2-3
CASSASGGGGDTQYF
>TRBV30|TRBJ1-4
CAWTSRGLGEKLFF
>TRBV6-5|NA
CASSSQVRYEQYF
>TRBV9|TRBJ1-2
CASSGFRDNNYGYTF
>TRBV15|TRBJ2-7
CATSRDSREAPYEQYF
>TRBV19|TRBJ2-7
CASSSSSVGAGEQYF
>TRBV29-1|TRBJ1-1
CSFRTVGTEAFF
>TRBV11-2|TRBJ2-7
CASSPSGVMNEQYF
>TRBV4-2|NA
CASSRDRGDEQYF
>TRBV9|TRBJ2-1
CASTPGLAVSAGEQFF